This T cell receptor beta chain stems from a study of identical twins. The table lists this clonotype with a few counts. The antigen is undetermined. The study, taken as a whole, reports: Insertions were reduced in abundant cord blood beta clonotypes but not in memory repertoires.

TCRdb re-called the 5' RACE reads through MiXCR, storing one row per CDR3 protein. Here the sample spans 470,000 or so distinct CDR3 sequences, 24% being singletons. Healthy Caucasians made up all donors. The CDR3 contains 15 residues. Trimming shortened V by 8 bases and J by 4 bases, and 18 bases separated the two germline ends. CDR1 SGHTA and CDR2 FQGNSA come from the germline V gene. These data are also associated with another study on T cells expressing NK-cell markers.

Sequencing input: CD4+ T cells sorted from blood. The genes are TRBV7-2 and TRBJ2-1; D is unclear. This sequence originates from a woman aged 18-29 years in good health. In DNA form, the CDR3 reads TGTGCCAGCCGACCCCCCGTTTTACCATACAATGAGCAGTTCTTC. Protein: CASRPPVLPYNEQFF.